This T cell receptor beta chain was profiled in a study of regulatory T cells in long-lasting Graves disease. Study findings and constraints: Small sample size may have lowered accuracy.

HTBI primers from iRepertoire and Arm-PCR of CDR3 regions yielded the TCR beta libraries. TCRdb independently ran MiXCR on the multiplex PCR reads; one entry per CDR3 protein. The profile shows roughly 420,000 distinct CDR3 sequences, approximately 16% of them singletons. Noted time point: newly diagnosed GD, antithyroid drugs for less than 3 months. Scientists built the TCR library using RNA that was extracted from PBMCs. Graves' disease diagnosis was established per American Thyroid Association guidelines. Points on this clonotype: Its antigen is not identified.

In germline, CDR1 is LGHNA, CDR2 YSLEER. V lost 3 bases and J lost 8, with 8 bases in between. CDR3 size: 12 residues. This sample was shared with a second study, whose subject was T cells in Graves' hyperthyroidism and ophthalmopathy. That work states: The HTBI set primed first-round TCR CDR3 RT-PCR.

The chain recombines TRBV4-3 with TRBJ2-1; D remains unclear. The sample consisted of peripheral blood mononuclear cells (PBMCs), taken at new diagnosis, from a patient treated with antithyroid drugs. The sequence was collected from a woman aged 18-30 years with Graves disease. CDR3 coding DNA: TGCGCCAGCAGCCATATCGGCGATGAGCAGTTCTTC. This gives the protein CASSHIGDEQFF.